The 13 T cell receptor beta chains below come from one sample, sequenced in a study of OX40 agonist ivuxolimab in advanced cancers. Receptor libraries were prepared by the immunoSEQ multiplex PCR assay. Held by TCRdb, this immuneACCESS table contains in-frame sequences only and omits some clones. Under half of the omission traces to an unresolved V gene where checked; the cause of the rest is unknown. Across this sample there are 77,000 or so clones, with around 90% seen only once. The ten largest clonotypes hold less than 0.55% of the sample. The sample consisted of CD4+ or CD8+ T cells sorted from blood, taken in a trial of the OX40 agonist ivuxolimab. These TCRs come from an adult with an advanced solid tumor such as melanoma, head and neck, liver or kidney cancer.

The CDR3: CASSFGTGPGYTF. CDR3 nucleotide sequence: TGTGCCAGCAGTTTCGGAACAGGGCCTGGCTACACCTTC. V gene TRBV28 combines with J gene TRBJ1-2, with a tentative D call TRBD1 (6 bases). In germline, CDR1 is MDHEN, CDR2 SYDVKM. Trimming took 3 bases from V and 7 from J, leaving 12 bases between them. The CDR3 sequence is 13 residues long.

This chain links TRBV7-9 with TRBJ1-4; 10 bases map to TRBD1. The CDR3 extends over 15 amino acids. Germline loops: CDR1 SEHNR, CDR2 FQNEAQ (reference sequence). Losses at the gene ends were 3 bases for V and 8 bases for J; bases not matched to a gene: 6. This CDR3 reads CASSFRTGGYEKLFF. The CDR3 nucleotides are TGTGCCAGCAGCTTCCGGACAGGGGGGTACGAAAAACTGTTTTTT.

The chain uses TRBV5-1 and TRBJ2-3; 7 nucleotides line up with TRBD2. Germline-derived CDR1 and CDR2 are SGHRS and YFSETQ. The CDR3 length is 15 residues. V lost 2 bases and J lost 2; bases outside the gene matches: 5. The CDR3, as DNA: TGCGCCAGCAGCTTAGGTAGCGGGTCCACAGATACGCAGTATTTT. It translates to CASSLGSGSTDTQYF.

The chain recombines TRBV30 with TRBJ1-1; D is possibly TRBD1 (5 bases). Trimming took off 0 bases at V and 0 bases at J, with 14 bases between the two ends. The length of the CDR3 is 16 residues. Germline lookup yields CDR1 GTSNPN and CDR2 SVGIG (reference sequence). The CDR3 region is CAWSVQGPLMNTEAFF. CDR3 bases: TGTGCCTGGAGTGTCCAGGGCCCCCTTATGAACACTGAAGCTTTCTTT.

This chain joins TRBV4-2 and TRBJ1-2, with D possibly matching TRBD1 (6 bases). CDR3 length equals 14 residues. The germline V gene encodes CDR1 LGHNA and CDR2 YNFKEQ. V was clipped by 1 base and J by 2 bases, with 8 bases between them. The CDR3 bases are TGTGCCAGCAGCCAAGTAGGACAGAACTATGGCTACACCTTC. As protein: CASSQVGQNYGYTF.

V is TRBV4-3 and J is TRBJ2-5; 10 nucleotides line up with TRBD2. The length of the CDR3 is 16 residues. J was trimmed by 5 bases and V by 3 bases; bases with no gene match: 9. From germline, CDR1 is LGHNA and CDR2 YSLEER. The CDR3 protein is CASSQDLSGGPETQYF. CDR3 nucleotide sequence: TGCGCCAGCAGCCAGGACCTTAGCGGGGGGCCTGAGACCCAGTACTTC.

In DNA form, the CDR3 reads TGTGCCAGCAGTTACCGGGGGGGGGCGGCCTACACCTTC. Translation: CASSYRGGAAYTF. This chain uses TRBV6-6 with TRBJ1-2; the D gene is possibly TRBD1 (6 bases). V dropped 2 bases and J dropped 10 bases, with 14 bases sitting between them. Germline CDR1 reads MNHNY; CDR2 reads SVGAGI (reference sequence). CDR3 length equals 13 residues.

V and J are TRBV6-1 and TRBJ2-7; D ambiguous. This CDR3 is 13 amino acids long. Trimming shortened V by 2 bases and J by 6 bases, and 11 bases separated the two germline ends. The germline CDR1 and CDR2 sequences are MNHNS and SASEGT. The CDR3 protein is CASSEPPVGEQYF. The CDR3 coding sequence is TGTGCCAGCAGTGAACCTCCGGTGGGCGAGCAGTACTTC.

The chain links TRBV7-9 to TRBJ1-2; weak D call: TRBD1 (5 bases). Per germline, CDR1 SEHNR and CDR2 FQNEAQ (reference sequence). The germline V and J ends were trimmed by 0 bases and 8 bases, with 13 bases remaining between them. This CDR3 comprises 14 residues. The CDR3 nucleotides read TGTGCCAGCAGCTTAGCGGGGCAGCCCCGCGGCTACACCTTC. Translating gives CASSLAGQPRGYTF.

This chain connects TRBV6-5 to TRBJ2-7; D remains ambiguous. CDR3 size: 15 residues. Trimming pared 4 bases from V and 0 bases from J, leaving 13 bases between. CDR1 MNHEY and CDR2 SVGAGI come from the germline V gene. CDR3 sequence: CASSSPTLSSYEQYF. The CDR3 nucleotides are TGTGCCAGCAGTTCCCCGACACTTAGCTCCTACGAGCAGTACTTC.

This chain joins TRBV2 and TRBJ1-1; weak D call: TRBD1 (5 bases). The germline CDR1 and CDR2 sequences are SNHLY and FYNNEI. V lost 8 bases to trimming and J lost 0 bases, with 16 bases between them. The CDR3 extends over 15 amino acids. This CDR3 is CASGGLADLNTEAFF. The CDR3 DNA reads TGTGCCAGCGGGGGATTGGCGGATCTGAACACTGAAGCTTTCTTT. Full variable domain (outside the CDR3, taken from reference TRBV2 and TRBJ1-1): EPEVTQTPSHQVTQMGQEVILRCVPISNHLYFYWYRQILGQKVEFLVSFYNNEISEKSEIFDDQFSVERPDGSNFTLKIRSTKLEDSAMYFCASGGLADLNTEAFFGQGTRLTVV.

The count of this clone is one. The V call is TRBV28, the J call TRBJ1-1; 10 positions agree with TRBD1. Per the germline V gene, CDR1 is MDHEN and CDR2 is SYDVKM. This CDR3 region has 13 residues. The V gene end was trimmed by 6 bases and the J gene end by 4 bases; junction bases not matched to a gene: 2. CDR3 bases: TGTGCCAGCAGCGACAGGGGGCTCACTGAAGCTTTCTTT. This encodes CASSDRGLTEAFF.

The genes are TRBV2 and TRBJ2-5; D possibly corresponds to TRBD2 (5 bases). V was cut by 6 bases and J by 5 bases, with 13 bases left in between. Germline values: CDR1 SNHLY, CDR2 FYNNEI. This CDR3 contains 13 residues. In DNA form, the CDR3 reads TGTGCCAGCAGGGACCTACCGGGGGAGACCCAGTACTTC. This gives the protein CASRDLPGETQYF.